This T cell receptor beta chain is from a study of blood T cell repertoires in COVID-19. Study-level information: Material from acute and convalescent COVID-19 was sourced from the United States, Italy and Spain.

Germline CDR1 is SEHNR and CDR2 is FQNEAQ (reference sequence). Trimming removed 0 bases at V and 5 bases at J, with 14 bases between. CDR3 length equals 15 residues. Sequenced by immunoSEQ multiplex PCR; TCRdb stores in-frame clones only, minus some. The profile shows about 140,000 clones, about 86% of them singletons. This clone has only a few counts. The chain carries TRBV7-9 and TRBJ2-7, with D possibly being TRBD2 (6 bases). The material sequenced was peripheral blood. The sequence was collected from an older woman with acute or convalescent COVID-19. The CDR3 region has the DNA TGTGCCAGCAGCTTAGCAGGAGGACTAACCCACGAGCAGTACTTC. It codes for CASSLAGGLTHEQYF.